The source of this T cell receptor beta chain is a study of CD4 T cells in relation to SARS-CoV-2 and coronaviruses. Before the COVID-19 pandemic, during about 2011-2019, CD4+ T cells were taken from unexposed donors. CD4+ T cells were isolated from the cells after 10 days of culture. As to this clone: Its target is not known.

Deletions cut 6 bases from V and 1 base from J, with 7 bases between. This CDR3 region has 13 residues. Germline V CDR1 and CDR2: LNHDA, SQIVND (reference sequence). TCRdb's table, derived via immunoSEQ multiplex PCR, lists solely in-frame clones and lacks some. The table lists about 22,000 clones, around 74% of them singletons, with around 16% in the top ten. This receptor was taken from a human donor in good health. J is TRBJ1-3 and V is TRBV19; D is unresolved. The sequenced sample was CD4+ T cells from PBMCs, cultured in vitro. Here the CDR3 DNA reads TGTGCCAGTAGCACCCCTTCTGGAAACACCATATATTTT. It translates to CASSTPSGNTIYF.